The present T cell receptor beta chain was sequenced within a study of vaccination effects on CD4 cells after COVID-19. Sequencing was performed with immunoSEQ multiplex PCR; in TCRdb, only in-frame clones are kept and a portion is missing. The sample consists of about 34,000 clones, about 80% of them appearing once. This clone has a handful of counts. Its specificity is not known. CDR1 is MNHEY and CDR2 is SVGAGI in the germline V gene. The CDR3 sequence is 15 residues long. Trimming removed 2 bases at V and 4 bases at J, with 11 bases between. Sequencing was preceded by expansion of antigen-specific CD4+ T cells with viral peptide pools in the ViraFEST assay. Scientists isolated CD4+ T cells after a roughly 9-day culture period ended. Vaccine recipients had no previous SARS-CoV-2 infection; their nucleocapsid antibodies were negative. Some 2.2 million PBMC per well received 9 to 10 IU/ml IL-2 and around 11 ug/ml peptides in culture. On day 3 and again on day 7, half the medium was replaced with IL-2 medium.

The sequence was obtained from a human donor who received a COVID-19 vaccine. The material was CD4+ T cells from PBMCs cultured with HCoV-OC43 spike peptides, obtained before COVID-19 vaccination. Subset noted: HCoV-OC43 spike overlapping peptide pool stimulation. The V and J genes are TRBV6-5 and TRBJ2-2; the D is unclear. The CDR3 coding sequence is TGTGCCAGCAGTTACGGGGTTTGGAGCACCGGGGAGCTGTTTTTT. Its protein product is CASSYGVWSTGELFF.